Listed below are T cell receptor beta chains from one sample, sequenced in a study of regulatory and conventional T cells in RAG deficiency. Repertoires were generated with immunoSEQ multiplex PCR, while TCRdb's copy carries only in-frame clones and drops some. The sample records 25,000 to 35,000 clones, 85% to 90% being singletons. These sequences were also reported in another study, on regulatory T cells.

The sequenced sample was CD8+ T cells sorted from blood. The receptors were gathered from a human donor in good health. Each CDR3 is given with its conserved first and last residue. The order of the fields is CDR3 length, J gene, clone size, V gene, D gene, CDR3 protein, CDR3 DNA. D genes are given only for firm matches. Where a row states a size, it is once, few, many or the class of an expanded clone; other rows omit it.

14	TRBJ1-1	NA	TRBV5-5	NA	CASSLGQTNTEAFF	TGTGCCAGCAGCTTGGGACAGACGAACACTGAAGCTTTCTTT
14	TRBJ1-5	NA	TRBV27	TRBD1	CASSITGAGQPQHF	TGTGCCAGCAGTATTACAGGGGCGGGTCAGCCCCAGCATTTT
14	TRBJ2-1	NA	TRBV29-1	NA	CSVEDRLGYNEQFF	TGCAGCGTTGAAGACCGACTCGGCTACAATGAGCAGTTCTTC
16	TRBJ1-1	NA	TRBV14	TRBD1	CASSHLPDRGNTEAFF	TGTGCCAGCAGCCACCTACCGGACAGGGGAAACACTGAAGCTTTCTTT
15	TRBJ2-1	NA	TRBV2	NA	CASSETTRSYNEQFF	TGTGCCAGCAGTGAAACGACTCGCTCCTACAATGAGCAGTTCTTC
11	TRBJ2-7	NA	TRBV20-1	NA	CSARGGYEQYF	TGCAGTGCTAGGGGGGGCTACGAGCAGTACTTC
14	TRBJ1-4	NA	TRBV7-8	NA	CASSLRAENEKLFF	TGTGCCAGCAGCTTACGGGCAGAGAATGAAAAACTGTTTTTT
16	TRBJ2-7	NA	TRBV23-1	NA	CASSPRIQNLGYEQYF	TGCGCCAGCAGTCCCCGAATACAGAACTTAGGCTACGAGCAGTACTTC
13	TRBJ1-5	NA	TRBV7-9	NA	CASSLGGVQPQHF	TGTGCCAGCAGCCTGGGGGGGGTTCAGCCCCAGCATTTT
12	TRBJ2-1	once	TRBV6-5	NA	CASSYSGGEQFF	TGTGCCAGCAGTTACTCAGGGGGTGAGCAGTTCTTC
14	TRBJ1-5	NA	TRBV11-3	NA	CASSLEGGNQPQHF	TGTGCCAGCAGCTTAGAAGGGGGCAATCAGCCCCAGCATTTT
17	TRBJ2-3	NA	TRBV10-3	TRBD2	CAIGGSSGSEVMDTQYF	TGTGCCATCGGAGGTTCTAGCGGGAGCGAAGTTATGGATACGCAGTATTTT
15	TRBJ1-2	few	TRBV7-2	TRBD1	CASSEGGGQGNGYTF	TGTGCCAGCAGCGAAGGGGGGGGACAGGGGAATGGCTACACCTTC
12	TRBJ2-1	NA	TRBV19	NA	CASSIGGNEQFF	TGTGCCAGTAGTATTGGAGGGAATGAGCAGTTCTTC
15	TRBJ1-1	NA	TRBV27	NA	CASSLTQGWNTEAFF	TGTGCCAGCAGTCTAACACAGGGTTGGAACACTGAAGCTTTCTTT
16	TRBJ2-7	NA	TRBV27	TRBD2	CASSLSSSGSSYEQYF	TGTGCCAGCAGTTTATCTTCTAGCGGGAGCTCCTACGAGCAGTACTTC
16	TRBJ1-1	NA	TRBV28	TRBD1	CASSTLTGRSGTEAFF	TGTGCCAGCAGTACCTTGACAGGGAGGTCTGGTACTGAAGCTTTCTTT
12	TRBJ1-1	NA	TRBV2	NA	CASRRDRTEAFF	TGTGCCAGCAGGCGAGACCGGACAGAAGCTTTCTTT
15	TRBJ1-1	NA	TRBV11-2	NA	CASSLVDRSGSEAFF	TGTGCCAGCAGCTTAGTAGACAGGAGTGGGAGTGAAGCTTTCTTT
14	TRBJ2-3	NA	TRBV25-1	NA	CASSDQDTTDTQYF	TGTGCCAGCAGTGATCAGGACACCACAGATACGCAGTATTTT
13	TRBJ2-2	NA	TRBV6-1	NA	CAISLGGTGELFF	TGTGCCATCTCCCTCGGAGGTACCGGGGAGCTGTTTTTT
15	TRBJ1-1	NA	TRBV25-1	NA	CASSGPGNMNTEAFF	TGTGCCAGCAGTGGGCCGGGGAACATGAACACTGAAGCTTTCTTT
15	TRBJ2-3	once	TRBV4-2	TRBD2	CASSQDSGGADMQYF	TGTGCCAGCAGCCAAGATAGCGGGGGGGCGGATATGCAGTATTTT
17	TRBJ2-5	NA	TRBV18	NA	CASSPVGSDSHLETQYF	TGTGCCAGCTCACCGGTGGGATCCGACAGCCACCTTGAGACCCAGTACTTC
12	TRBJ2-1	NA	TRBV6-1	NA	CASSVGYNEQFF	TGTGCCAGCAGTGTTGGATATAATGAGCAGTTCTTC
13	TRBJ2-1	NA	TRBV5-4	NA	CASYPGLSDEQFF	TGTGCCAGCTACCCCGGACTGTCCGATGAGCAGTTCTTC
14	TRBJ2-2	NA	TRBV27	NA	CASSIRQVNRELFF	TGTGCCAGCAGTATACGACAGGTTAACAGGGAGCTGTTTTTT
13	TRBJ1-5	once	TRBV6-6	NA	CASSYSGGSTPHF	TGTGCCAGCAGTTACTCCGGAGGTTCTACGCCGCATTTT
15	TRBJ2-3	NA	TRBV6-5	TRBD1	CASSPGTGATDTQYF	TGTGCCAGCAGCCCCGGGACAGGCGCTACAGATACGCAGTATTTT